This TCR beta chain is drawn from a study of blood T cells in healthy people across ages. Study observations and caveats: Per million T cells, TCR beta diversity dropped about linearly as age rose. PBMCs left unsorted prevented a conclusive naive versus antigen-experienced comparison.

This CDR3 has 15 amino acids. V was clipped by 6 bases and J by 3 bases, with 15 bases between them. The V gene's germline CDR1 is LGHNA and CDR2 YNFKEQ. Concerning this clonotype: Its antigen remains unidentified.

Together with a sample-barcoded 5' primer, a J-beta primer mix was included in a second PCR lasting about 6 to 11 cycles. Each of the cDNA molecules was tagged by a template-switch adaptor with 12 random nucleotides. TCRdb re-analysed the 5' RACE reads in MiXCR, keeping a single row per CDR3 protein. The table has 1,800,000 or so distinct CDR3 sequences, 30% to 40% seen once. The clonotype comes from a human donor in good health. The source material was blood. The V gene is TRBV4-2, the J gene TRBJ2-4; unclear D gene. CDR3 sequence: CASSVTGLVKNIQYF. CDR3 DNA: TGTGCCAGCAGTGTGACTGGATTAGTCAAAAACATTCAGTACTTC.